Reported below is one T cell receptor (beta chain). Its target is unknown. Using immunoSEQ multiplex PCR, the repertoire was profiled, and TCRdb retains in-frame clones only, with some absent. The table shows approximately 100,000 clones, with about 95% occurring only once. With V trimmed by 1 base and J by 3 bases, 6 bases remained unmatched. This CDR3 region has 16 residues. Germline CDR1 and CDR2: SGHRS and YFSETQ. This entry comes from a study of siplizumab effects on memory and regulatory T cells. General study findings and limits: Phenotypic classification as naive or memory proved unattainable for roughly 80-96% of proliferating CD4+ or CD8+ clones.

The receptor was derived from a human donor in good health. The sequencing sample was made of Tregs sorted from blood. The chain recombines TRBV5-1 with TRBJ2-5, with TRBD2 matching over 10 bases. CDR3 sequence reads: CASSLIPSGRKETQYF. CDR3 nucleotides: TGCGCCAGCAGCTTGATCCCTAGCGGGAGAAAAGAGACCCAGTACTTC.